The present entry profiles one TCR beta chain with its context. Its antigen is not known. The entry originates in a study of OX40 agonist ivuxolimab in advanced cancers. Sequencing used immunoSEQ multiplex PCR; TCRdb keeps in-frame clones, though not all of them. The table has approximately 64,000 clones, 65% to 90% seen once. Germline V gene sequence: CDR1 GTSNPN, CDR2 SVGIG (reference sequence). This CDR3 comprises 17 residues. V shed 4 bases, J shed 0 bases, and the junction held 12 bases outside the gene matches. Broader study findings: Clonal expansion by week 6 occurred in CD4+ and CD8+ blood T cells (at 0.1 to 3.0 mg/kg).

This receptor was identified in an adult with an advanced solid tumor such as melanoma, head and neck, liver or kidney cancer. This chain connects TRBV30 to TRBJ2-3; TRBD2 matches at 8 bases. Sequencing used CD4+ or CD8+ T cells sorted from blood, obtained in a trial of the OX40 agonist ivuxolimab. The CDR3 DNA reads as TGTGCCTGGATCCCTCCTGCACTAGCGGTGAGCACAGATACGCAGTATTTT. It specifies CAWIPPALAVSTDTQYF.